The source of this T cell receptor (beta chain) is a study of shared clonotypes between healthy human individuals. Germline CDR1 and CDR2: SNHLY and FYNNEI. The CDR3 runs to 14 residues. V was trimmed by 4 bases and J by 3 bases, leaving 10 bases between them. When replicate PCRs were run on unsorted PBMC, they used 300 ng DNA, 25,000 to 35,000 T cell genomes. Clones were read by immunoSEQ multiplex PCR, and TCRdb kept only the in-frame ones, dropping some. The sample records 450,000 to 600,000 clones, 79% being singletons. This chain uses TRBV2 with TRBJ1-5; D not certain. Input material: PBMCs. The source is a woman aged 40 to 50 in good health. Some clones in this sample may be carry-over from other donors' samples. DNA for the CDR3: TGTGCCAGCAGTGTTTCCCCTATCAATCAGCCCCAGCATTTT. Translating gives CASSVSPINQPQHF.